Included here is one T cell receptor (beta chain) sequence, with context. Its antigen is not identified. A read error is possible here, since a much larger clone lies one base away. These data belong to a study of regulatory T cells in long-lasting Graves disease. General study results and limits: There were preferences for TRBV28, TRBJ1-2 and TRBJ2-5 in persistent disease.

Time point specified: newly diagnosed GD, antithyroid drugs for less than 3 months. PBMC RNA was the source of the TCR library. From germline, CDR1 is MNHEY and CDR2 SVGEGT. The CDR3 runs 14 residues. CDR3 regions were amplified by Arm-PCR using iRepertoire HTBI primers to build TCR beta libraries. TCRdb ran MiXCR on the multiplex PCR reads and lists one entry per CDR3 protein. The sample lists about 440,000 distinct CDR3 sequences, 15% occurring once. These data were also reused for a study on T cells in Graves' hyperthyroidism and ophthalmopathy. In that study: For ophthalmopathy, model prediction preceded onset by a median 6.5 months.

The genes are TRBV6-2 or TRBV6-3 and TRBJ2-7; D is possibly TRBD1 (6 bases). The receptor's source is a woman in her twenties or thirties with Graves disease. Sample: peripheral blood mononuclear cells (PBMCs), taken at new diagnosis, from a patient treated with antithyroid drugs. CDR3 residues: CAGSYRGGSIEQYF. The DNA for the CDR3 is TGTGCCGGCAGTTACCGTGGGGGCTCGATCGAGCAGTACTTC.